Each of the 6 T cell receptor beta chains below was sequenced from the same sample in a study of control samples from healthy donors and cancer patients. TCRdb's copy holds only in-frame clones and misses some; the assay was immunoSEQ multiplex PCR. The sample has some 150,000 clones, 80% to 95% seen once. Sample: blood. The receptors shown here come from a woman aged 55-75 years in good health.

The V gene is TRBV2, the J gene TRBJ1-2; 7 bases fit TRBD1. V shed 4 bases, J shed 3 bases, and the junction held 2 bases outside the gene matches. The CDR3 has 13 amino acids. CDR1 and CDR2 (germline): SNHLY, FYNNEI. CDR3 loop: CASSVGTDYGYTF. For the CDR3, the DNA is TGTGCCAGCAGTGTCGGGACAGACTATGGCTACACCTTC.

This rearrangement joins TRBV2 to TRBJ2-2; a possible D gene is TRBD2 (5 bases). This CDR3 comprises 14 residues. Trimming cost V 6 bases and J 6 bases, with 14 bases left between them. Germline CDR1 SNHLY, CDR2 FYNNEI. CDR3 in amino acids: CASRIPRDPGELFF. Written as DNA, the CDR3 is TGTGCCAGCAGGATACCCCGGGATCCCGGGGAGCTGTTTTTT.

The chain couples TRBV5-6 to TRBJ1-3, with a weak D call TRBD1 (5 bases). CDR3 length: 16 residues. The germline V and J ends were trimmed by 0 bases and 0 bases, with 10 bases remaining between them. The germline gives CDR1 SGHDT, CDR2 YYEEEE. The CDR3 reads CASSLVAGSSGNTIYF. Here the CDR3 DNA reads TGTGCCAGCAGCTTGGTTGCAGGGAGCTCTGGAAACACCATATATTTT.

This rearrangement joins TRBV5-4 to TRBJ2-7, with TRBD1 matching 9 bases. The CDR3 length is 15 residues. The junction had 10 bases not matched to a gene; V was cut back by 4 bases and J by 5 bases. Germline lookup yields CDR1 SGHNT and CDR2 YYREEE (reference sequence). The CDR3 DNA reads TGTGCCAGCAGCCATCTTACAGGGGGCAGGAACGAGCAGTACTTC. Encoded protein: CASSHLTGGRNEQYF.

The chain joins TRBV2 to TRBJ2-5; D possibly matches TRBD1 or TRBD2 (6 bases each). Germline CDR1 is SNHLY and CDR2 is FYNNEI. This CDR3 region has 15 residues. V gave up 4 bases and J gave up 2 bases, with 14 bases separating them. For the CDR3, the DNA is TGTGCCAGCAGTGGGGGGGCCTCGGGGCAAGAGACCCAGTACTTC. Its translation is CASSGGASGQETQYF.

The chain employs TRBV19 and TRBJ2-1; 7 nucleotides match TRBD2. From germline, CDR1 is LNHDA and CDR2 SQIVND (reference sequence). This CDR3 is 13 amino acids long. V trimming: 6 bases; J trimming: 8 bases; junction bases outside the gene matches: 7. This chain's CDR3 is CASRSSGGYEQFF. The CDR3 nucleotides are TGTGCCAGTAGGAGCTCCGGGGGGTATGAGCAGTTCTTC.